This TCR beta chain stems from a study of cytomegalovirus exposure and HLA in healthy donors (dated by TCRdb to about 2017). With respect to the entire study: In an earlier analysis of under 600 of the donors, less than 350 Gb of sequence data and 90 million to 120 million unique TCR beta sequences from about 179 million T cells were reported. An early release that covered 500 to 800 HLA-typed donors contained around 330 gigabases of sequencing data and around 85 million unique TCR sequences. Among the roughly 400 genotyped donors, about 83% belonged to the genetic ancestry cluster associated with self-reported Caucasian donors. The aim of the study was to test whether cataloging public T cell receptors could identify signatures of past pathogen exposure. The study profiled the T cell repertoires of more than 500 subjects by immunosequencing and related them to cytomegalovirus serostatus. Along with the roughly 700-subject first cohort, a separate validation cohort of over 90 different subjects was used. The study combined high-throughput TCR immunosequencing, statistical association of individual TCRs with disease status, and machine learning to predict cytomegalovirus infection status. A later analysis re-examined previously published TCR beta repertoires from more than 600 donors and added high-resolution HLA genotyping to investigate patterns of TCR occurrence. Rather than drawing on any new phenotypic data, the later analysis identified candidate immune exposures from TCR beta sequences and the way those sequences occurred across donors. In an earlier analysis of a few hundred of the donors, high-throughput TCR beta sequencing was used to judge whether each TCR beta V gene segment behaved as functional or pseudogenic. Donor age, sex, ethnicity and CMV serostatus were collected together with the repertoire data. Genome-wide SNP genotypes for about 65% of the roughly 670 donors were used in a later genetic analysis, which treated that subset as a discovery cohort. All discovery cohort repertoires had been generated on a single sequencing platform. Class I and class II HLA loci were covered by the typing at four-digit resolution. Typing coverage differed by locus: A, B, C, DRB1 and DQB1 were typed in roughly 629-640 donors, DQA1 in 500 to 550, DPA1 in 600 to 610, and DPB1 in 472. Roughly five DR-DQ haplotypes were handled as single units for association and clustering because linkage in the cohort was strong. Across around 400 genotyped donors of the cohort, an average of roughly 200,000 unique TCR beta nucleotide sequences per donor were sequenced, and roughly 18% of those sequences were non-productive. General findings and caveats noted by the study authors: An association between a missense DCLRE1C variant and V-gene and J-gene trimming of TCR beta chains was found in a later genetic analysis and replicated in an independent cohort. The classifier was reported to diagnose cytomegalovirus status with high specificity and sensitivity in both the original and validation cohorts. According to a later genetic analysis, donors in an Asian-associated ancestry cluster had fewer N-insertions in productive TCRs than the approximately 690-donor mean. Several of the top co-occurrence clusters appeared to be linked to parvovirus B19, influenza, CMV and Epstein-Barr virus, according to a later analysis. A cluster of highly shared sequence variants was judged likely to be a technical artifact of the sequencing pipeline. The earlier analysis of approximately 560 of the donors excluded 15 to 20 rarely observed V segments, including chromosome 9 orphons, because counts were too low. Most TCR sequences were observed very rarely across donors, whereas some public TCRs were present in many individuals. In a later analysis, TCR association rates were found to vary across HLA loci, with the most associated TCRs seen for DRB1 alleles and the fewest for HLA-C alleles. In a later analysis, 15,000 to 20,000 TCR beta sequences were associated with specific HLA alleles at a false discovery rate of 0.05. The 87-base-pair reads could not distinguish some IMGT-functional V segments, including TRBV6-2 and TRBV6-3, so those segments were excluded. A later analysis found that HLA-associated TCR beta chains were more clonally expanded and had lower generation probabilities than equally common non-associated chains. A later analysis found that most CMV-associated TCR beta chains appeared HLA-restricted, with HLA associations seemingly driven largely by CMV exposure. Immune exposure information for the cohort was limited to CMV serostatus. A total of 150 to 200 TCR beta chains were listed by the study as associated with cytomegalovirus. This cohort had only TCR beta chains sequenced, and the lack of alpha or paired-chain data limited which features could be detected. A few of the identified cytomegalovirus-associated TCR beta chains were confirmed in vitro to be specific for cytomegalovirus antigens. The authors suggested that the approach could potentially be extended to other disease states and immunological phenotypes. Broadly in line with IMGT annotations, most TCR beta V segments showed up in productive rearrangements about 90% or about 30% of the time in an earlier analysis of under 700 of the donors. Correlated functional status among segregating V segments might be attributable to linkage disequilibrium, but an unknown experimental factor could not be ruled out. A further reported finding was that TCR beta sequences accurately predicted the HLA-A and HLA-B alleles for most subjects in the first cohort. Presence/absence analyses assumed roughly uniform sequencing depth across donors, an assumption that may not hold. Assigning TCR associations to individual alleles was difficult when HLA alleles, especially DR and DQ, strongly co-occurred. Because some donors lacked HLA typing at each locus, the association tests relied only on the typed subset.

The cohort consisted of fewer than 700 healthy bone marrow donors. At the time of sampling, every cohort member was nominally healthy, though immune exposures that went unrecorded were likely present. The donor tested CMV seronegative and was one of the 352 seronegative cohort members. Each donor provided a peripheral blood sample, and peripheral blood mononuclear cells were used for TCR beta sequencing. The Qiagen DNeasy Blood Extraction Kit was used to extract genomic DNA from the blood cell samples. The protocol used for the library was the immunoSEQ multiplex PCR assay. For the multiplex PCR, a mixture combining 60 forward primers for TCR Vbeta segments and 13 reverse primers for TCR Jbeta segments was used. The CDR3 region of rearranged TCR beta genes was amplified from genomic DNA by a multiplex PCR assay. On the Illumina HiSeq System, the amplified TCR beta libraries were sequenced as 87-base-pair reads. In the original analysis: A later analysis tallied around 87 million unique TCR beta chains across the 666 repertoires, and approximately 12 million of those chains were shared by two or more donors. Raw reads were error-corrected and collapsed into unique sequences by a nearest-neighbor algorithm in which closely related sequences were merged to remove PCR and sequencing errors. Alignment of CDR3 sequences to IMGT reference sequences was used to assign V, D and J gene segments. For a sequence to be retained, a match of at least six nucleotides to both a V gene segment and a J gene segment was required. A rearrangement was called productive if the CDR3 had no stop codons and remained in frame with V and J, and every other rearrangement was called non-productive. CDR3 was defined according to IMGT convention as the region running from the second conserved V-encoded cysteine to the conserved J-encoded phenylalanine. In an earlier analysis of 587 of the donors, sequences lacking an unambiguous match to a single V gene segment were excluded. An earlier analysis of approximately 590 of the donors classified V segments as functional when productive rearrangements were above 56.7% and as segregating when the standard deviation between donors was above 5%. To diagnose cytomegalovirus status from the catalog of TCR beta chain sequences, a statistical classification framework was built. In a later analysis, V and J genes were assigned by comparing TCR nucleotide sequences against IMGT/GENE-DB human TR gene sequences. In a later analysis, CDR3 sequences and most-parsimonious VDJ recombination scenarios were assigned using the TCRdist pipeline. A later analysis defined each TCR beta chain by its CDR3 amino acid sequence plus V-gene family, and excluded reads lacking a unique V-gene family. As a way to deal with suspected cross-contamination and a sequencing artifact, a later analysis dropped hundreds of nucleotide sequences that were highly shared and had low generation probability. A later analysis calculated a clonal expansion index for each public chain from normalized within-repertoire ranks of inferred template counts. In a later analysis, generation probabilities were computed using a VDJ recombination model fitted to out-of-frame rearrangements, and the results were checked against IGoR. A later analysis scored TCR-TCR, TCR-HLA and TCR-CMV co-occurrence with hypergeometric tests, applying a repertoire-size bias correction to TCR pairs. A later analysis estimated false discovery rates by permuting HLA or CMV assignments 20 times. In a later analysis, co-occurring TCRs were grouped using DBSCAN, with TCRdist sequence similarity added in when clustering inside HLA-allele-positive subsets. For co-occurrence clustering, repertoires with fewer than 30,000 or more than 120,000 public chains were excluded, along with roughly 5 repertoires with anomalous nucleotide sharing. The source is immuneACCESS, and TCRdb retained only in-frame sequences with V and J called. Part of the clones is not carried over; for the studies checked, unresolved V genes explain less than half of this, and the remainder is unexplained. The DNA gave D and trimming, while V, J and clone size come from that table. This sample's listing comprises 170,000 or so clones. The ten largest clonotypes hold approximately 2.3% of the sample.

Trimming removed 2 bases from V and 1 base from J, leaving 11 bases between the germline ends. There are 16 amino acids in the CDR3, from cysteine to phenylalanine inclusive. CDR3 DNA is the only sequence kept; it has 48 bases, read in frame from the first base. Per the germline V gene (reference sequence), SEHNR is the CDR1 and FQNEAQ is the CDR2. Of note for this clone: Its antigen specificity is not known.

Sequencing input: PBMCs. The chain links TRBV7-9 with TRBJ2-2; the D gene assignment is ambiguous. This TCR came from a man between 25 and 39 years old in good health and CMV-seronegative. The DNA sequence is as follows: TGTGCCAGCAGCTTATGGGCCTTTAGGAACACCGGGGAGCTGTTTTTT. It specifies CASSLWAFRNTGELFF.